The entry below gives a single T cell receptor beta chain sequence along with its context. Its target is unknown. These data come from a study of cytomegalovirus exposure and HLA in healthy donors. Study-level information: There were approximately 81 million unique TCRs (from HLA-typed donors) in an early data release.

With 60 Vbeta and 13 Jbeta primers, the PCR was carried out. The repertoire was sequenced with immunoSEQ multiplex PCR; TCRdb's copy has only in-frame clones and lacks some. The sample contains some 200,000 clones, approximately 80% of which appear only once. The CDR3 is 14 residues long. CDR1 is MNHEY and CDR2 is SVGAGI in the germline V gene. With V trimmed by 4 bases and J by 5 bases, 7 bases remained unmatched. Overall study findings and caveats: Owing to their indistinguishability, certain V segments, notably TRBV6-2 and TRBV6-3, were excluded.

The sequencing input was PBMCs. The sequence was collected from a young woman in good health and CMV-seronegative. The chain combines TRBV6-5 with TRBJ1-2, with 7 bases matching TRBD1. Here the CDR3 reads CASSLRQGRYGYTF. DNA for the CDR3: TGTGCCAGCAGTTTAAGACAGGGTCGATATGGCTACACCTTC.